Listed here are 30 T cell receptor beta chains from one sample, sequenced in a study of T cell repertoires in cytomegalovirus infection (dated by TCRdb to between 2018 and 2021). Their antigen targets remain unknown. Reads for this sample came from an Illumina HiSeq 1500. The public reads were quality trimmed at Q25 with fastp and then assembled into clones with MiXCR by TCRdb, keeping productive beta chains. Each entry is one CDR3 protein sequence, shown with its most common DNA and genes. In this sample the table shows around 120,000 distinct CDR3 sequences, 20% to 30% of which occur a single time. The leading ten clones occupy approximately 35% of the sample. Sequencing was carried out using PBMCs, sequenced either directly or after in vitro stimulation (not recorded which). The source is a human donor in good health (CMV status not recorded). Some clones in this sample may be carry-over from other donors' samples.

This chain joins TRBV5-1 and TRBJ2-3; 8 bases match TRBD1. Germline CDR1 reads SGHRS; CDR2 reads YFSETQ. Germline trimming cut 2 bases from V and 5 bases from J; bases unmatched to any gene: 7. The CDR3 contains 15 residues. CDR3: CASSLRTGRGDTQYF. The DNA for the CDR3 is TGCGCCAGCAGCTTACGGACAGGGAGAGGAGATACGCAGTATTTT.

The chain is built from TRBV7-2 and TRBJ2-1; weak D call: TRBD1 (5 bases). The CDR3 extends over 16 amino acids. Looked up from germline, CDR1 is SGHTA and CDR2 is FQGNSA. Trimming took off 2 bases at V and 6 bases at J, with 17 bases between the two ends. Written as DNA, the CDR3 is TGTGCCAGCAGCTTATCAGCCGACAGTTTATTCAATGAGCAGTTCTTC. This gives the protein CASSLSADSLFNEQFF.

This rearrangement joins TRBV20-1 to TRBJ2-1, with 7 positions matching TRBD2. This CDR3 has 14 amino acids. V lost 5 bases and J lost 7; bases outside the gene matches: 11. Germline V lookup: CDR1 DFQATT, CDR2 SNEGSKA (reference sequence). The CDR3 here is CSARPMGGQNEQFF. DNA for the CDR3: TGCAGTGCTCGCCCCATGGGAGGGCAAAATGAGCAGTTCTTC.

This clonotype was recorded a few times. V is TRBV7-8 and J is TRBJ2-7; TRBD1 matches 9 bases. The CDR3 is 14 amino acids. The ends lost 5 bases at V and 4 bases at J; junction bases unmatched: 6. Germline assignment: CDR1 SGHVS and CDR2 FQNEAQ. The CDR3 DNA reads TGTGCCAGCAGCCCTATCGGGACAGGGTACGAGCAGTACTTC. Protein: CASSPIGTGYEQYF. The full variable domain, in which reference TRBV7-8 and TRBJ2-7 provide the parts outside the CDR3, is GAGVSQSPRYKVAKRGQDVALRCDPISGHVSLFWYQQALGQGPEFLTYFQNEAQLDKSGLPSDRFFAERPEGSVSTLKIQRTQQEDSAVYLCASSPIGTGYEQYFGPGTRLTVT.

The chain links TRBV19 to TRBJ2-1; D not resolved. CDR1 is LNHDA and CDR2 is SQIVND in the germline V gene (reference sequence). Trimming stripped 7 bases from V and 4 bases from J, with 14 bases between. This CDR3 is 14 amino acids long. CDR3 sequence: CASKSALPYNEQFF. The CDR3 DNA follows: TGTGCCAGTAAGTCCGCTCTACCTTACAATGAGCAGTTCTTC.

The V gene is TRBV4-1, the J gene TRBJ2-1; 9 nucleotides line up with TRBD1. CDR3 length: 18 residues. The germline V gene has CDR1 MGHRA and CDR2 YSYEKL. J lost 4 bases, V lost 2 bases, and 12 bases had no gene match. The CDR3 coding sequence is TGCGCCAGCAGCCAATTAAATCTGGTGGACAGGGGATACAATGAGCAGTTCTTC. It codes for CASSQLNLVDRGYNEQFF.

This sequence joins TRBV5-6 and TRBJ1-1; D unclear. This CDR3 comprises 14 residues. Trimming removed 0 bases at V and 1 base at J, with 7 bases between. CDR1 SGHDT and CDR2 YYEEEE come from the germline V gene. CDR3 protein: CASSLGLANTEAFF. DNA of the CDR3: TGTGCCAGCAGCTTGGGTCTGGCGAACACTGAAGCTTTCTTT.

This chain connects TRBV19 to TRBJ1-5; D uncertain. The CDR3 runs to 12 residues. V was cut by 6 bases and J by 3 bases, with 6 bases left in between. Germline lookup yields CDR1 LNHDA and CDR2 SQIVND (reference sequence). CDR3 nucleotide sequence: TGTGCCAGTAGAAGGGTCAATCAGCCCCAGCATTTT. Residues: CASRRVNQPQHF.

The rearrangement joins TRBV4-1 to TRBJ2-7; D uncertain. This CDR3 has 13 amino acids. Trimming stripped 0 bases from V and 4 bases from J, with 7 bases between. Germline CDR1 and CDR2: MGHRA and YSYEKL. The CDR3 spells CASSQEPKYEQYF. DNA for the CDR3: TGCGCCAGCAGCCAAGAACCCAAGTACGAGCAGTACTTC.

The V and J genes are TRBV7-8 and TRBJ1-2, with 7 bases identical to TRBD1. CDR3 length: 15 residues. The V gene's germline CDR1 is SGHVS and CDR2 FQNEAQ. The trim removed 5 bases at V and 4 bases at J, leaving 10 bases unmatched. The CDR3 coding sequence is TGTGCCAGCAGCAAAAGCCGGGACAGACCCTATGGCTACACCTTC. Translation: CASSKSRDRPYGYTF.

The J gene is TRBJ2-1, the V gene TRBV6-1; D unclear. V gave up 5 bases and J gave up 3 bases, with 14 bases separating them. CDR1 and CDR2 from the germline V gene are MNHNS and SASEGT. The CDR3 spans 15 residues. CDR3 in amino acids: CASSYGNGVYNEQFF. The CDR3 DNA reads as TGTGCCAGCAGTTATGGTAACGGAGTCTACAATGAGCAGTTCTTC.

V usage is TRBV7-6 and J usage is TRBJ2-7, with 7 bases identical to TRBD1. There are 14 residues in the CDR3. Trimming took 3 bases from V and 0 from J; bases not matched to a gene: 2. The V gene's germline CDR1 is SGHVS and CDR2 FNYEAQ. As DNA, the CDR3 is TGTGCCAGCAGCTTGGGACAGAGCTCCTACGAGCAGTACGTC. This gives the protein CASSLGQSSYEQYV.

This clonotype was seen a few times. J is TRBJ2-3 and V is TRBV5-4; 11 bases fit TRBD2. This CDR3 has 15 amino acids. Germline V gives CDR1 SGHNT, CDR2 YYREEE (reference sequence). Unmatched junction bases numbered 3, after V lost 0 bases and J lost 6 bases. The CDR3 nucleotides read TGTGCCAGCAGCTTGGAACTAGCGGGAGCTGATACGCAGTATTTT. Translating it yields CASSLELAGADTQYF. Complete variable domain (other parts from reference TRBV5-4 and TRBJ2-3): ETGVTQSPTHLIKTRGQQVTLRCSSQSGHNTVSWYQQALGQGPQFIFQYYREEENGRGNFPPRFSGLQFPNYSSELNVNALELDDSALYLCASSLELAGADTQYFGPGTRLTVL.

This clonotype was counted between two and nine times. The rearrangement links TRBV12-3 or TRBV12-4 to TRBJ2-1; D is unclear. CDR3 length: 14 amino acids. The germline V and J ends were trimmed by 8 bases and 4 bases, with 15 bases remaining between them. DNA for the CDR3: TGTGCCAGCTCCTCCCCGCCGAATTACAATGAGCAGTTCTTC. Its translation is CASSSPPNYNEQFF.

This clonotype has more than one count but fewer than ten. J is TRBJ2-7 and V is TRBV14; a weak D match, TRBD2 (5 bases). The germline V gene encodes CDR1 SGHDN and CDR2 FVKESK. The germline V and J ends were trimmed by 1 base and 1 base, with 11 bases remaining between them. The CDR3 covers 15 residues. CDR3 amino acids: CASSQGYGSSYEQYV. The DNA of the CDR3 is TGTGCCAGCAGCCAAGGTTATGGGAGTTCCTACGAGCAGTACGTC.

This clonotype was counted only a few times. The CDR3 nucleotides are TGTGCTAGCGCGGACTCAAGCTCCTACAATGAGCAGTTCTTC. Translated, it gives CASADSSSYNEQFF. This chain links TRBV12-5 with TRBJ2-1; possible D gene TRBD2, 5 bases. This CDR3 spans 14 amino acids. CDR1 LGHNT and CDR2 FRNRAP come from the germline V gene. V lost 9 bases and J 0 bases, leaving 12 bases between the germline ends.

The chain combines TRBV14 with TRBJ2-7, with D possibly TRBD1 on 6 matching bases. The length of the CDR3 is 17 residues. V was trimmed by 3 bases and J by 3 bases, leaving 21 bases between them. The germline V gene encodes CDR1 SGHDN and CDR2 FVKESK. The CDR3 nucleotides read TGTGCCAGCAGCCAGACCGGCCGGACAGTAGGATTCTACGAGCAGTACGTC. Amino acids: CASSQTGRTVGFYEQYV.

This clonotype was counted many times. The V gene is TRBV7-2, the J gene TRBJ2-3, with 10 bases fitting TRBD2. CDR1 SGHTA and CDR2 FQGNSA come from the germline V gene. CDR3 size: 16 residues. The junction had 7 bases not matched to a gene; V was cut back by 5 bases and J by 2 bases. Here the CDR3 DNA reads TGTGCCAGCAGCCGGAATCTAGCGGGAGTCACAGATACGCAGTATTTT. This codes for CASSRNLAGVTDTQYF.

In this sample, this clonotype turned up many times. The genes are TRBV7-6 and TRBJ2-5; D perhaps matches TRBD2 (6 bases). The CDR3 is 16 residues long. V was pared by 5 bases and J by 3 bases, with 19 bases between. Per the germline V gene, CDR1 is SGHVS and CDR2 is FNYEAQ. The CDR3 DNA is TGTGCCAGCAGCCAACTGCTTGGACGGGGGAAAGAGACCCAGTACTTC. It translates to CASSQLLGRGKETQYF.

V and J are TRBV20-1 and TRBJ2-1; 12 nucleotides line up with TRBD2. Per the germline V gene, CDR1 is DFQATT and CDR2 is SNEGSKA (reference sequence). Trimming cost V 2 bases and J 4 bases; bases outside gene matches: 9. CDR3 length: 17 residues. The CDR3 DNA is TGCAGTGCTAGATCCCGACTAGCGGGAGATGGGTACAATGAGCAGTTCTTC. This sequence encodes CSARSRLAGDGYNEQFF.

The rearrangement links TRBV2 to TRBJ2-5; no firm D call. This CDR3 contains 12 residues. Trimming took 0 bases from V and 7 from J, leaving 6 bases between them. CDR1 and CDR2 from the germline V gene are SNHLY and FYNNEI. The CDR3 sequence is CASSEAPWTQYF. The CDR3 region has the DNA TGTGCCAGCAGTGAAGCGCCGTGGACCCAGTACTTC.

This clonotype was counted between two and nine times. The chain joins TRBV19 to TRBJ1-3; no firm D call. V lost 5 bases, J lost 0 bases, and 11 bases lay in between. The CDR3 covers 15 residues. Germline V lookup: CDR1 LNHDA, CDR2 SQIVND (reference sequence). CDR3 in DNA: TGTGCCAGTAGTCCTGACGGTTACTCTGGAAACACCATATATTTT. Translation gives CASSPDGYSGNTIYF.

This rearrangement joins TRBV6-5 to TRBJ2-3, with 8 bases matching TRBD2. V lost 9 bases and J lost 4; bases outside the gene matches: 6. The CDR3 runs 13 residues. Germline CDR1 MNHEY, CDR2 SVGAGI. As DNA, the CDR3 is TGTGCCAGTCGACTAGCGCCTGCAGATACGCAGTATTTT. It encodes CASRLAPADTQYF.

This clonotype was observed many times. The chain joins TRBV7-2 to TRBJ1-2; weak D call: TRBD1 (6 bases). This CDR3 is built from 14 residues. Per the germline V gene, CDR1 is SGHTA and CDR2 is FQGNSA. V was cut by 6 bases and J by 8 bases, with 19 bases left in between. CDR3 region: CASSTGLGGGGYTF. The CDR3 coding sequence is TGTGCCAGCAGTACAGGGCTAGGGGGAGGAGGCTACACCTTC.

The V gene is TRBV19, the J gene TRBJ2-2; D possibly corresponds to TRBD2 (5 bases). V lost 3 bases, J lost 9 bases, and 20 bases lay in between. The CDR3 runs to 16 residues. Looked up from germline, CDR1 is LNHDA and CDR2 is SQIVND (reference sequence). CDR3 nucleotide sequence: TGTGCCAGTAGTATCCTCAGCGGCCTCGTGGTCCGGGAGCTGTTTTTT. Protein product: CASSILSGLVVRELFF.

CDR3 residues: CASSRAGGDYGYTF. DNA of the CDR3: TGTGCCAGCAGCCGCGCAGGGGGCGACTATGGCTACACCTTC. J is TRBJ1-2 and V is TRBV12-3 or TRBV12-4; 8 bases line up with TRBD1. This CDR3 contains 14 residues. The V and J ends lost 6 bases and 3 bases, in that order; junction bases with no gene match: 6.

The table lists this clonotype with a few counts. The rearrangement joins TRBV27 to TRBJ2-7; 7 positions match TRBD1. The CDR3 sequence is 15 residues long. CDR1 MNHEY and CDR2 SMNVEV come from the germline V gene (reference sequence). The trim removed 4 bases at V and 6 bases at J, leaving 12 bases unmatched. In nucleotides, the CDR3 is TGTGCCAGCAGTTCCGACAGGGTAGCCGCCGGCGAGCAGTACTTC. Its protein is CASSSDRVAAGEQYF.

This chain links TRBV5-1 with TRBJ2-5, with 7 bases fitting TRBD1. Germline V gene lookup returns CDR1 SGHRS and CDR2 YFSETQ. The J segment lost 1 base and the V segment lost 4 bases, leaving 4 bases of the junction unmatched. The CDR3 runs to 14 residues. As DNA, the CDR3 is TGCGCCAGCAGCCCAGGGACAGCCCAAGAGACCCAGTACTTC. Protein: CASSPGTAQETQYF.

This clonotype was picked up many times. The V and J genes are TRBV29-1 and TRBJ2-7; D unclear. The germline V gene encodes CDR1 SQVTM and CDR2 ANQGSEA. The ends were cut back, 0 bases at V and 0 bases at J, with 6 bases in the middle. CDR3 length: 13 amino acids. The CDR3 sequence: CSVEDGTSYEQYF. CDR3 DNA: TGCAGCGTTGAAGACGGAACCTCCTACGAGCAGTACTTC.

J is TRBJ2-2 and V is TRBV9; D gene ambiguous. The CDR3 loop spans 15 amino acids. V dropped 1 base and J dropped 2 bases, with 9 bases sitting between them. Germline V gene lookup returns CDR1 SGDLS and CDR2 YYNGEE. The CDR3, as DNA: TGTGCCAGCAGCGTAATAATGGGAAACACCGGGGAGCTGTTTTTT. Amino acids: CASSVIMGNTGELFF.